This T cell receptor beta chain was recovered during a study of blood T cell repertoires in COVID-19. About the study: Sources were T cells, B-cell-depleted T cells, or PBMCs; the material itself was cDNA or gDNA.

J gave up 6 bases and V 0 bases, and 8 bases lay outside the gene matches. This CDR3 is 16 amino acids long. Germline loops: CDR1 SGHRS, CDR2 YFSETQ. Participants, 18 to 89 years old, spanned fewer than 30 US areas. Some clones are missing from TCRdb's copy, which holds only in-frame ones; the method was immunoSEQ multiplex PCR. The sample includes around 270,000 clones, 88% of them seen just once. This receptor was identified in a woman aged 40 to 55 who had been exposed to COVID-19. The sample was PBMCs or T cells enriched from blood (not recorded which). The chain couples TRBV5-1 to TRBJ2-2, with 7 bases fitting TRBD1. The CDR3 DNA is TGCGCCAGCAGCTTGGAATGGGTAGGGGGCTCCGGGGAGCTGTTTTTT. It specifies CASSLEWVGGSGELFF.